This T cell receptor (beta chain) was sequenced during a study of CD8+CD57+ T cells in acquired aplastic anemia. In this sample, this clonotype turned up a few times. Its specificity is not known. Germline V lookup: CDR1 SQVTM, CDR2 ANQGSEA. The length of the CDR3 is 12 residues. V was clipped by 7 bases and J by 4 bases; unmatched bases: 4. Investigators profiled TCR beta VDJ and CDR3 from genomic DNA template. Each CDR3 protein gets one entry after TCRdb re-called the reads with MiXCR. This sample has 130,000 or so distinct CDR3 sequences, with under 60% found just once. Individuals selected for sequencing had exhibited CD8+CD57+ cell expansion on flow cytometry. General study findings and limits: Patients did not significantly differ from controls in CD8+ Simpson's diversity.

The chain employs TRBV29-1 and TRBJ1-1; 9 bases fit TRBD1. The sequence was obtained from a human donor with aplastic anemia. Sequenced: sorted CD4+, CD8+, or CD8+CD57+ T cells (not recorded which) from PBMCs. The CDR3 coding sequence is TGCAGCGCAAAGACAGGGGGCACTGAAGCTTTCTTT. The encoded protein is CSAKTGGTEAFF. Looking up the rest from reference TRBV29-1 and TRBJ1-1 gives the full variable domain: SAVISQKPSRDICQRGTSLTIQCQVDSQVTMMFWYRQQPGQSLTLIATANQGSEATYESGFVIDKFPISRPNLTFSTLTVSNMSPEDSSIYLCSAKTGGTEAFFGQGTRLTVV.